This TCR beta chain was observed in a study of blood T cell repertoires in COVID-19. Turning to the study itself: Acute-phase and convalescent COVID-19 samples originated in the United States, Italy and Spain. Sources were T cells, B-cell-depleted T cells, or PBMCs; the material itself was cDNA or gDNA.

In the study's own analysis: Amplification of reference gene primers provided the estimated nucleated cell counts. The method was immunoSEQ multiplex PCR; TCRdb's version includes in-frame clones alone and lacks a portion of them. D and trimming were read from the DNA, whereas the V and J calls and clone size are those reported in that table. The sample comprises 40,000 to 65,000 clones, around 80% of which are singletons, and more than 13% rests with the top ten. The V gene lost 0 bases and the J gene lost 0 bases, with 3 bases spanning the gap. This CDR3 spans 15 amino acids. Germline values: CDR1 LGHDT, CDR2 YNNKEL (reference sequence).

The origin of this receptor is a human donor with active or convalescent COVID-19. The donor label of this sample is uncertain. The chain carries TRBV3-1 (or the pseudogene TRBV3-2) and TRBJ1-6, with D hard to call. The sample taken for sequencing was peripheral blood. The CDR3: CASSQESSYNSPLHF. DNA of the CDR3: TGTGCCAGCAGCCAAGAGAGCTCCTATAATTCACCCCTCCACTTT.